This record concerns one TCR beta chain sequence. These data originate in a study of blood T cell repertoires in COVID-19. Turning to the study itself: Specimens from acute and convalescent COVID-19 originated in the United States, Italy and Spain. Sources were T cells, B-cell-depleted T cells, or PBMCs; the material itself was cDNA or gDNA.

TCRdb's table, derived via immunoSEQ multiplex PCR, lists solely in-frame clones and lacks some. The repertoire holds 90,000 to 150,000 clones, with about 90% as singletons. This CDR3 comprises 15 residues. The germline CDR1 and CDR2 sequences are SEHNR and FQNEAQ (reference sequence). The J segment lost 8 bases and the V segment lost 5 bases, leaving 14 bases of the junction unmatched. The sample was peripheral blood. The sequence derives from a man aged 70 or older who had recovered from COVID-19. V usage is TRBV7-9 and J usage is TRBJ1-2, with 7 positions matching TRBD1. This chain's CDR3 is CASSLSLRTGAGYTF. In DNA form, the CDR3 reads TGTGCCAGCAGCCTTTCGTTAAGGACAGGAGCCGGCTACACCTTC.